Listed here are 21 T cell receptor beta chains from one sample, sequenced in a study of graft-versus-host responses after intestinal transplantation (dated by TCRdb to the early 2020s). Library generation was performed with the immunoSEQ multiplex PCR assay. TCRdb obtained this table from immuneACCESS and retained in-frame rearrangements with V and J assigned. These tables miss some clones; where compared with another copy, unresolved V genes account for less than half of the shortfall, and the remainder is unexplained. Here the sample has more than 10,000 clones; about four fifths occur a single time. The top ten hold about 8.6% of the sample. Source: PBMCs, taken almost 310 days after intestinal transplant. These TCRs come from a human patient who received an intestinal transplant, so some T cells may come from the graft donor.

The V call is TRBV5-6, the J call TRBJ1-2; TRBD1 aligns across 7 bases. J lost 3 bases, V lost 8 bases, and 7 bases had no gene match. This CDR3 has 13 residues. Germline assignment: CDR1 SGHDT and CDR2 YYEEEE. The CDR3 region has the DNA TGTGCCAGTAGCACAGGGGAGTACTATGGCTACACCTTC. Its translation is CASSTGEYYGYTF.

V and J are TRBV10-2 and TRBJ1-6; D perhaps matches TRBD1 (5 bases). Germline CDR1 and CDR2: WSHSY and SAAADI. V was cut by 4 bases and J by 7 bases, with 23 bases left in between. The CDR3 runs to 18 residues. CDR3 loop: CASSVPPSGVLKNSPLHF. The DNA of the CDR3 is TGCGCCAGCAGTGTGCCCCCATCGGGGGTCCTCAAAAATTCACCCCTCCACTTT.

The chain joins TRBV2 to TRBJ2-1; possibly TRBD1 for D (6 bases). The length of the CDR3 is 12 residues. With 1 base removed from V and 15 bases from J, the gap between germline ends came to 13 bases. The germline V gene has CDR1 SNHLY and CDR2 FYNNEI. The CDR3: CASSEGGQGRFF. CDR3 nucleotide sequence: TGTGCCAGCAGTGAAGGGGGGCAGGGGCGGTTCTTC.

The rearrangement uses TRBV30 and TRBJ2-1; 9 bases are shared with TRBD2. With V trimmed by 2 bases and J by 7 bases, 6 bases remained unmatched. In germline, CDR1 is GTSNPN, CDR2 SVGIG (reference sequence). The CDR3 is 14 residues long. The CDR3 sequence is CAWSSSGKRNEQFF. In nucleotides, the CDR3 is TGTGCCTGGAGTTCTAGCGGGAAAAGGAATGAGCAGTTCTTC.

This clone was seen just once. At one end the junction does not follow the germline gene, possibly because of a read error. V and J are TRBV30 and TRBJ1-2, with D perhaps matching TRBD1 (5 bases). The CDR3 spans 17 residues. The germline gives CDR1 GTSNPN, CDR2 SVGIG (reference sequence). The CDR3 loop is CARRGLGPGSPNYGYTF. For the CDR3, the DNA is TGTGCCCGGAGAGGGCTCGGTCCAGGGAGTCCCAACTATGGCTACACCTTC.

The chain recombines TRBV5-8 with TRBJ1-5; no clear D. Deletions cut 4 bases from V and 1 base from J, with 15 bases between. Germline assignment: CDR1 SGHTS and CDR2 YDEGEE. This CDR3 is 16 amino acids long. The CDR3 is CASSPSVSLSNQPQHF. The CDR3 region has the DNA TGTGCCAGCAGCCCGTCGGTTAGCCTAAGCAATCAGCCCCAGCATTTT.

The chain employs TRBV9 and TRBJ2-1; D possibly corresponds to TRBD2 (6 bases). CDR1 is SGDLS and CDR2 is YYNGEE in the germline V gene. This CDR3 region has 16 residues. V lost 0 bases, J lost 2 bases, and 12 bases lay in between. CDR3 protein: CASSVGAWEAYNEQFF. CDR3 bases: TGTGCCAGCAGCGTAGGGGCCTGGGAGGCCTACAATGAGCAGTTCTTC.

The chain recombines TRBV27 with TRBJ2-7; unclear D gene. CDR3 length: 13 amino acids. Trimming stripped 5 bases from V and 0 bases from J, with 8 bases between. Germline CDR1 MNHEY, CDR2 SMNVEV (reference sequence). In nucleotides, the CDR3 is TGTGCCAGCAGTCCACTGGGCTCCTACGAGCAGTACTTC. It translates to CASSPLGSYEQYF.

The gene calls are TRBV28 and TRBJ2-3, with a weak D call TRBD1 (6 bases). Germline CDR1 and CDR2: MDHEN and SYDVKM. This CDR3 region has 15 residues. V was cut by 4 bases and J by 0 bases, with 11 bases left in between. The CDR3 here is CASSSRTVSTDTQYF. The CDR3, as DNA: TGTGCCAGCAGTTCGCGGACAGTTAGCACAGATACGCAGTATTTT.

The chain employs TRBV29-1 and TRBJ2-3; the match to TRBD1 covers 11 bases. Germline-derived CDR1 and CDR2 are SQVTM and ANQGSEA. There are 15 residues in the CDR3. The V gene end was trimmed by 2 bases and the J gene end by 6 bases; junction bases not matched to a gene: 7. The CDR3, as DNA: TGCAGCGTTGAACCGGGACAGGGGGTTTTCGATACGCAGTATTTT. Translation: CSVEPGQGVFDTQYF.

In nucleotides, the CDR3 is TGTGCCAGTAGGGTGACTAGCGGAGACAACGAGCAGTACTTC. Protein: CASRVTSGDNEQYF. The chain uses TRBV19 and TRBJ2-7; 9 bases line up with TRBD2. CDR1 is LNHDA, CDR2 SQIVND, per germline (reference sequence). V was pared by 6 bases and J by 5 bases, with 8 bases of the junction left unmatched. The CDR3 consists of 14 residues.

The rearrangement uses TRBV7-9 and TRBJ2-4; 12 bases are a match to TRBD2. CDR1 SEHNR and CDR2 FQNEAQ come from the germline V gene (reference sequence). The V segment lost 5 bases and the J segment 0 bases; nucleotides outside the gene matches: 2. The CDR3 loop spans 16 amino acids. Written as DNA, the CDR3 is TGTGCCAGCAGCCCGGGACTAGCGGGAGCCAAAAACATTCAGTACTTC. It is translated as CASSPGLAGAKNIQYF. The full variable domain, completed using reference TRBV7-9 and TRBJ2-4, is DTGVSQNPRHKITKRGQNVTFRCDPISEHNRLYWYRQTLGQGPEFLTYFQNEAQLEKSRLLSDRFSAERPKGSFSTLEIQRTEQGDSAMYLCASSPGLAGAKNIQYFGAGTRLSVL.

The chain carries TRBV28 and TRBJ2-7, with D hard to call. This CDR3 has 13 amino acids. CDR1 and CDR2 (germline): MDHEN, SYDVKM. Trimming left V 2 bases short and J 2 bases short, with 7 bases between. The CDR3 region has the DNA TGTGCCAGCAGTTTACCGGCGGCCTACGAGCAGTACTTC. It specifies CASSLPAAYEQYF.

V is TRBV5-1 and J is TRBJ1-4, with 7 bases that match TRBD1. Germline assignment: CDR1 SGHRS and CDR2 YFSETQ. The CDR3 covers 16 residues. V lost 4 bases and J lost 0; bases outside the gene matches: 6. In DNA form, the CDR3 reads TGCGCCAGCAGCGTCACGCAGGGGGCAACTAATGAAAAACTGTTTTTT. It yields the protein CASSVTQGATNEKLFF.

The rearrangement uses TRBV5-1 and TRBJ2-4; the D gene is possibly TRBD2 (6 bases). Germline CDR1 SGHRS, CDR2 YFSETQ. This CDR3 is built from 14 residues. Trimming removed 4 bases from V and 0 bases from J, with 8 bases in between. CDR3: CASSVGLAKNIQYF. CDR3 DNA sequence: TGCGCCAGCAGCGTGGGACTAGCCAAAAACATTCAGTACTTC. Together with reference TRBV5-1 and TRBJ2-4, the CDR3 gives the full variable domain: KAGVTQTPRYLIKTRGQQVTLSCSPISGHRSVSWYQQTPGQGLQFLFEYFSETQRNKGNFPGRFSGRQFSNSRSEMNVSTLELGDSALYLCASSVGLAKNIQYFGAGTRLSVL.

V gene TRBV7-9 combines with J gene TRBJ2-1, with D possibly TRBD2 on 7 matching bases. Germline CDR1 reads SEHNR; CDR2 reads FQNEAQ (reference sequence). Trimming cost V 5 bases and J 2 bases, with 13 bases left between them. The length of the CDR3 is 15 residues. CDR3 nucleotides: TGTGCCAGCAGCCCTTGGGAGGGGGCCTACAATGAGCAGTTCTTC. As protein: CASSPWEGAYNEQFF.

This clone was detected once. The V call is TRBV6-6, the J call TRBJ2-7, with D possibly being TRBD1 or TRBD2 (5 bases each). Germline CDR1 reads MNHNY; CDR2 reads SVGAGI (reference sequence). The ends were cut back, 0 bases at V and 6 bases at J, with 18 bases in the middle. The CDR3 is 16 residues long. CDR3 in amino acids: CASSYSRPSRQGEQYF. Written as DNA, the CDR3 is TGTGCCAGCAGTTACTCGAGACCTAGCCGCCAGGGCGAGCAGTACTTC.

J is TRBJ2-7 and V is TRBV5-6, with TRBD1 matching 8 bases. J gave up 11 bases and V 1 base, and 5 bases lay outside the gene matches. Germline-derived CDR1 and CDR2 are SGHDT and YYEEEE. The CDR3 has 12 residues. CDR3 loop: CASSLRTGKEYF. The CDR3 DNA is TGTGCCAGCAGCTTGAGGACAGGGAAGGAGTACTTC.

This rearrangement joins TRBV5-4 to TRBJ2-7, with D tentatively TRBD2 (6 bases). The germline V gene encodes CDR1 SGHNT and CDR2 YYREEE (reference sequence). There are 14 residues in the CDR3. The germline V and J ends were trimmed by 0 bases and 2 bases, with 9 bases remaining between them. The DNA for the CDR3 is TGTGCCAGCAGCTTGGTAGGGAGGACCTACGAGCAGTACTTC. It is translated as CASSLVGRTYEQYF.

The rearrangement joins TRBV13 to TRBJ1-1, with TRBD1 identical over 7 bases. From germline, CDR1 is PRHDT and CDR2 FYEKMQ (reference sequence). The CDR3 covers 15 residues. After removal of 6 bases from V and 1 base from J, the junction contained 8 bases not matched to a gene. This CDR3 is CASRNRGSKNTEAFF. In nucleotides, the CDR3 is TGTGCCAGCAGAAACAGGGGTTCTAAGAACACTGAAGCTTTCTTT.

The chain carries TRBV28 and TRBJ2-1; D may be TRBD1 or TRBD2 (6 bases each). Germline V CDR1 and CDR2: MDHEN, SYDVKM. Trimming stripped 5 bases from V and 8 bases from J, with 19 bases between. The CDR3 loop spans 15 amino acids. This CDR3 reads CASSTHRESSDEQFF. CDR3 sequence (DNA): TGTGCCAGCAGTACTCACAGGGAGTCTAGCGATGAGCAGTTCTTC.